The 5 T cell receptor beta chains below all came from one sample that was sequenced in a study of cytomegalovirus exposure and HLA in healthy donors. Measured with immunoSEQ multiplex PCR; TCRdb has only the in-frame clones, and not every one. This sample yields some 130,000 clones, of which 88% are seen a single time; about 6.9% belongs to the top ten. Sequencing input: PBMCs. Receptors were obtained from a woman aged 18 to 35 in good health and CMV-seropositive.

The chain is built from TRBV9 and TRBJ2-7; maybe TRBD2 (6 bases). Germline V gene data show CDR1 as SGDLS and CDR2 as YYNGEE. The V end lost 1 base, the J end lost 3 bases, and 17 bases lay between the germline ends. The CDR3 has 16 residues. This CDR3 reads CASSVHVGGNGYEQYF. In DNA, the CDR3 is TGTGCCAGCAGCGTACATGTCGGCGGGAACGGCTACGAGCAGTACTTC. Full variable domain (rest looked up from reference TRBV9 and TRBJ2-7): DSGVTQTPKHLITATGQRVTLRCSPRSGDLSVYWYQQSLDQGLQFLIQYYNGEERAKGNILERFSAQQFPDLHSELNLSSLELGDSALYFCASSVHVGGNGYEQYFGPGTRLTVT.

Only one count was recorded for this clone. This chain uses TRBV10-3 with TRBJ1-2, with 7 positions matching TRBD1. This CDR3 comprises 14 residues. The germline V gene encodes CDR1 ENHRY and CDR2 SYGVKD. The V and J ends lost 2 bases and 7 bases, in that order; junction bases with no gene match: 7. The CDR3 DNA follows: TGTGCCATCAGTGAGAGGGACAGCAGGTCTGGCTACACCTTC. This codes for CAISERDSRSGYTF.

This chain uses TRBV30 with TRBJ2-1; 9 nucleotides match TRBD2. CDR3 length: 16 residues. The junction had 5 bases not matched to a gene; V was cut back by 0 bases and J by 2 bases. Germline V CDR1 and CDR2: GTSNPN, SVGIG (reference sequence). The CDR3 loop reads CAWSVRVAGAYNEQFF. Here the CDR3 DNA reads TGTGCCTGGAGTGTACGGGTAGCGGGGGCCTACAATGAGCAGTTCTTC.

The chain links TRBV15 to TRBJ2-3, with a weak D call TRBD2 (6 bases). Germline V gene lookup returns CDR1 LNHNV and CDR2 YYDKDF (reference sequence). Between the trimmed V and J ends, which lost 0 bases and 6 bases, there was a span of 16 bases. This CDR3 is built from 16 residues. The CDR3 nucleotides are TGTGCCACCAGCAGAGAGGGCATTGGGACTTCGGATACGCAGTATTTT. It translates to CATSREGIGTSDTQYF.

The V gene is TRBV4-2, the J gene TRBJ2-1; a possible D gene is TRBD2 (6 bases). V was trimmed by 3 bases and J by 0 bases, leaving 18 bases between them. The CDR3 contains 18 residues. Germline lookup yields CDR1 LGHNA and CDR2 YNFKEQ. CDR3 coding DNA: TGTGCCAGCAGCCAGGAACCGAGCGGGCCAAGCTCCTACAATGAGCAGTTCTTC. Residues: CASSQEPSGPSSYNEQFF.